This T cell receptor (beta chain) was found in a study of monozygotic twins with inflammatory bowel disease (dated by TCRdb to between 2018 and 2021). Describing the broader study: In total, around 30 monozygotic twin pairs made up the full study: 19 Danish pairs, all IBD-discordant, plus nine German pairs, of which four were IBD-concordant and five were IBD-discordant. Disease-associated traits were sought mainly through comparisons between IBD patients and their genetically identical healthy co-twins within discordant pairs. Each individual had, on average, about 151 000 unique TCRalpha sequences and 181 000 unique TCRbeta sequences available for analysis.

A roughly 2.5 ml peripheral blood sample was drawn into PAXgene tubes per donor and stored at -80°C. Without any T cell sorting, total RNA was extracted from whole blood using the PAXgene blood miRNA kit on an automated QIAcube. Peripheral blood from monozygotic twin pairs concordant or discordant for inflammatory bowel disease was subjected to deep TCRalpha and TCRbeta repertoire profiling with unique molecular barcoding. Smoking habits were recorded for all twin pairs, with individuals classified as current, former or never smokers. Spanning cysteine to phenylalanine, the CDR3 consists of 13 amino acids. No DNA is given. CDR1 and CDR2 (SEHNR, FQNEAQ) derive from the germline V gene (reference sequence). The library was produced with 5' RACE. Each TCR library was prepared from about 3.5 ug of total RNA. cDNA was synthesized with SMARTScribe reverse transcriptase in eight separate reactions per sample. During cDNA synthesis, template switching was used to introduce unique molecular identifiers that contained a 6-nucleotide sample barcode. Two nested PCRs of approximately 16 and 10 cycles amplified the TCRalpha and TCRbeta cDNA, and bead purification followed each PCR. Before amplification, the cDNA was treated with uracil DNA-glycosylase and purified using the QIAquick PCR purification kit. In the second PCR, Illumina TruSeq-compatible adapters and sample-specific barcodes were added. Library quality and concentration were assessed using TapeStation and Qubit, and about 5.2 ng of each library was pooled. Pooled libraries were sequenced on an Illumina HiSeq2500 single-index Rapid Run with 2 x 100 bp reads and custom sequencing primers. From the authors' description of their analysis: PCR and sequencing errors were corrected by UMI-based consensus assembly using MiGEC version 1.2.6. MiXCR version 2.1.1 was used for V(D)J alignment, clonotype assembly and CDR3 extraction. To normalise gene usage, clonotype sharing and MAIT/NKT TCR abundance, the analysis used the top 1000, 10 000 and 20 000 clonotypes per sample. After downsampling to 27 000 UMIs, diversity was calculated as the inverse Simpson index using the vegan R package. Paired Mann-Whitney U tests on discordant twin pairs were used, with Benjamini-Hochberg multiple-testing correction. The reads underwent TCRdb reprocessing, giving one record for each CDR3 protein sequence and no DNA. These V and J calls are TCRdb output, not the study's own analysis. The sample has some 200,000 distinct CDR3 sequences on record. Under 8.5% of the sample is taken by the ten largest.

A note on this clonotype: Its antigen remains undetermined.

The paper's findings and limits, for the study overall: Measured by the inverse Simpson index, TCRbeta repertoire diversity was lower in IBD patients than in their healthy co-twins. Compared with healthy twins, IBD patients shared fewer clonotypes with other individuals, and the difference was most pronounced in patients with signs of disease activity. Because patients were on differing immunosuppressive treatments, the repertoires may have picked up extra background noise and inter-individual variability. No single strong signal or clonotype linked to IBD turned up in the results, so the idea that one exists was not supported. The analysis was unable to tell apart different T cell subtypes. No difference in repertoire similarity was observed between concordant and discordant twins, possibly owing to limited statistical power.

Sequenced sample: blood. The rearranged segments are TRBV7-9 and TRBJ2-5. The receptor was derived from a human donor with ulcerative colitis or Crohn's disease, or a healthy co-twin of an affected twin (not recorded which). The CDR3 protein is CASSRKGQETQYF. When the CDR3 is completed using the reference TRBV7-9 and TRBJ2-5 genes on either side, the full variable domain is DTGVSQNPRHKITKRGQNVTFRCDPISEHNRLYWYRQTLGQGPEFLTYFQNEAQLEKSRLLSDRFSAERPKGSFSTLEIQRTEQGDSAMYLCASSRKGQETQYFGPGTRLLVL.